A selection of T cell receptor beta chains follows, all from one sample in a study of blood T cell repertoires in COVID-19. This table comes from immunoSEQ multiplex PCR, and its TCRdb copy is limited to in-frame clones, with some not included. The data contain some 250,000 clones, around 85% of them seen just once; the ten biggest clones take up 1.5% to 2%. Material: PBMCs or T cells enriched from blood (not recorded which). All receptors derive from a woman aged 50 to 60 who had recovered from COVID-19. Each CDR3 is given with its conserved first and last residue. D genes are given only for firm matches. A row's size may be missing; if present it is once, few, many or a size class.

TGCGCCAGCCGGACTAGCGGGATCCAAGAGACCCAGTACTTC | CASRTSGIQETQYF | TRBV5-1 | - | TRBJ2-5 | TRBD2
TGTGCCAGCAGTTTATCCGGCCAGGGTCTAGAGACCCAGTACTTC | CASSLSGQGLETQYF | TRBV28 | - | TRBJ2-5 | -
TGTGCCAGCAGCTTAGGAGGGGATAGCAATCAGCCCCAGCATTTT | CASSLGGDSNQPQHF | TRBV5-4 | - | TRBJ1-5 | -
TGCAGCGTCCTACCTGGGGGGTCGGGCCAGCCCCAGCATTTT | CSVLPGGSGQPQHF | TRBV29-1 | - | TRBJ1-5 | -
TGTGCCAGCAGAGCGAAACAGGGGGCAGGCACTGAAGCTTTCTTT | CASRAKQGAGTEAFF | TRBV6-5 | - | TRBJ1-1 | TRBD1
TGTGCCAGCAGCGTAGCTAGTACAGGCTCTACGGGCTACACCTTC | CASSVASTGSTGYTF | TRBV9 | - | TRBJ1-2 | -
TGCGCCAGCAGGAATCACAGGGACATGGATGGCTACACCTTC | CASRNHRDMDGYTF | TRBV23-1 | once | TRBJ1-2 | -
TGTGCCAGCAGTAAGCCAGGGGGACCCCAAGAGACCCAGTACTTC | CASSKPGGPQETQYF | TRBV25-1 | - | TRBJ2-5 | TRBD1
TGTGCCAGCAGCTTGTCAGTAAGGAGTGAAAAACTGTTTTTT | CASSLSVRSEKLFF | TRBV5-4 | many | TRBJ1-4 | -
TGCGCCAGCAGCTCCGGGACTAGCGGGAACGCAGATACGCAGTATTTT | CASSSGTSGNADTQYF | TRBV5-1 | - | TRBJ2-3 | TRBD2
TGTGCCACCAGCAGAGAAAAGACGAGGGCTGGGGCCAACGTCCTGACTTTC | CATSREKTRAGANVLTF | TRBV15 | once | TRBJ2-6 | -
TGTGCCAGCAGTGAGGTGACAGGGTCAGGAAACACCATATATTTT | CASSEVTGSGNTIYF | TRBV25-1 | - | TRBJ1-3 | TRBD1
TGTGCCAGCAGCCAAGGGACAGGGCCCTCCTATGGCTACACCTTC | CASSQGTGPSYGYTF | TRBV3-1/TRBV3-2 | - | TRBJ1-2 | TRBD1
TGTGCCAGCAGTCCACAGCCGAACACTGAAGCTTTCTTT | CASSPQPNTEAFF | TRBV6-5 | - | TRBJ1-1 | -
TGTGCCAGCAGGAGATGGAGCAATCAGCCCCAGCATTTT | CASRRWSNQPQHF | TRBV28 | - | TRBJ1-5 | -
TGCGCCAGCAGCCAAGAATGGGAGAACAATCAGCCCCAGCATTTT | CASSQEWENNQPQHF | TRBV4-1 | few | TRBJ1-5 | -
TGTGCAATAGGCGGGAACTATGGCTACACCTTC | CAIGGNYGYTF | TRBV7-2 | once | TRBJ1-2 | -
TGTGCCAGCAGCCTATCACCTACAGGGGATAGCAATCAGCCCCAGCATTTT | CASSLSPTGDSNQPQHF | TRBV21-1 | - | TRBJ1-5 | -
TGTGCCAGCAGCGTAACCTCTAGCAAGAGCTCCTACAATGAGCAGTTCTTC | CASSVTSSKSSYNEQFF | TRBV9 | - | TRBJ2-1 | -
TGTGCCAGCAGCGGAGATGGGAGTGGCTACACCTTC | CASSGDGSGYTF | TRBV7-9 | once | TRBJ1-2 | -
TGTGCCACCAGCAGCCCGGGACAGGAAACCTACGAGCAGTACTTC | CATSSPGQETYEQYF | TRBV15 | - | TRBJ2-7 | TRBD1
TGCGCCAGCAGCTTGCGGGCGGGGGCGAACACCGGGGAGCTGTTTTTT | CASSLRAGANTGELFF | TRBV5-1 | - | TRBJ2-2 | TRBD2
TGTGCCAGCAGTGATTCAGGGGGCGCGGGTTCACCCCTCCACTTT | CASSDSGGAGSPLHF | TRBV25-1 | - | TRBJ1-6 | TRBD1
TGTGCCAGCAGTTTATATTTGCCAGGGTCGTATCAGCCCCAGCATTTT | CASSLYLPGSYQPQHF | TRBV28 | - | TRBJ1-5 | -
TGTGCCAGCAGCTCATTAACCGGGACAGGGTCCCTCAGGAATGAAAAACTGTTTTTT | CASSSLTGTGSLRNEKLFF | TRBV28 | - | TRBJ1-4 | TRBD1
TGTGCCAGCAGCTTAGGCATCCGGGACAGGGACTACGAGCAGTACTTC | CASSLGIRDRDYEQYF | TRBV7-9 | - | TRBJ2-7 | TRBD1
TGTGCCAGCACAGGGAATGAAAAACTGTTTTTT | CASTGNEKLFF | TRBV6-6 | - | TRBJ1-4 | -
TGTGCCAGCAGCTTAGCGAGACTAGTCCTGGAGCAGTACTTC | CASSLARLVLEQYF | TRBV7-8 | - | TRBJ2-7 | -
TGTGCCAGCAGTTCTATCTCCGCGGGCTCTGGGGCCAACGTCCTGACTTTC | CASSSISAGSGANVLTF | TRBV28 | once | TRBJ2-6 | -
TGTGCCAGCAGCTTAGAGGAGTCTAGCGGCTCCTACAATGAGCAGTTCTTC | CASSLEESSGSYNEQFF | TRBV13 | - | TRBJ2-1 | TRBD2
TGTGCCAGCAGTTACTCGGCGGACAGGACGCAGCCCCAGCATTTT | CASSYSADRTQPQHF | TRBV6-5 | - | TRBJ1-5 | TRBD1
TGTGCCAGCAGCCAAGATCACACTGGAAACACCATATATTTT | CASSQDHTGNTIYF | TRBV3-1/TRBV3-2 | - | TRBJ1-3 | -
TGTGCCAGCAGTTCGTTTGGGACAGGGTCTGACACCATATATTTT | CASSSFGTGSDTIYF | TRBV28 | - | TRBJ1-3 | TRBD1
TGTGCCAGTAACCGGGACAGGGGGCTGCGGGGCTACACCTTC | CASNRDRGLRGYTF | TRBV28 | once | TRBJ1-2 | TRBD1
TGTGCCACCCACGACAGCCGCGTTTCCGAGCAGTACTTC | CATHDSRVSEQYF | TRBV28 | - | TRBJ2-7 | -
TGTGCCATCAGTGAGGGACTAGCGGGAGGAGGGGAGACCCAGTACTTC | CAISEGLAGGGETQYF | TRBV10-3 | - | TRBJ2-5 | TRBD2
TGCGCCAGCAGCCAAGAGAGACAGGGGGTCTACGAGCAGTACTTC | CASSQERQGVYEQYF | TRBV4-1 | - | TRBJ2-7 | TRBD1
TGTGCCAGCAGCCAGGGGGGTGAGAACACTGAAGCTTTCTTT | CASSQGGENTEAFF | TRBV3-1/TRBV3-2 | - | TRBJ1-1 | -
TGTGCCAGCAGCCCGCGGCAGGGGGAGACCCAGTACTTC | CASSPRQGETQYF | TRBV28 | - | TRBJ2-5 | -
TGTGCCAGCAGCCCATGGACTAGCGGGAGACAAGATACGCAGTATTTT | CASSPWTSGRQDTQYF | TRBV7-8 | - | TRBJ2-3 | TRBD2
TGTGCCAGTAGTAAACTCTTCCTAGCGGGAGGGAGGAATGAGCAGTTCTTC | CASSKLFLAGGRNEQFF | TRBV19 | once | TRBJ2-1 | TRBD2
TGCGCCAGCAGCCGCGGCACTAGCGCTCTGTCCTACGAGCAGTACTTC | CASSRGTSALSYEQYF | TRBV4-1 | - | TRBJ2-7 | TRBD2
TGTGCCAGTAGTCCTGACTCACTTTGGGGCTACACCTTC | CASSPDSLWGYTF | TRBV19 | few | TRBJ1-2 | -
TGTGCCAGCAGCCCAGACTTTGAGCAGTTCTTC | CASSPDFEQFF | TRBV11-3 | - | TRBJ2-1 | -
TGTGCCAGCAGTGACGACAGGTCTAACTATGGCTACACCTTC | CASSDDRSNYGYTF | TRBV25-1 | once | TRBJ1-2 | -
TGTGCCAGCAGCCCACTAGCGGGAGCCTACAATGAGCAGTTCTTC | CASSPLAGAYNEQFF | TRBV9 | - | TRBJ2-1 | TRBD2
TGCAGCGTTTTACCGGGACTATCGTCGAACGCTGAGCAGTTCTTC | CSVLPGLSSNAEQFF | TRBV29-1 | - | TRBJ2-1 | TRBD2
TGTGCCAGCAGCCTTTCGGGTAATAGCAATCAGCCCCAGCATTTT | CASSLSGNSNQPQHF | TRBV9 | - | TRBJ1-5 | -
TGTGCCAGCAGCCAACACAGGAGGGAATCTGGCTACACCTTC | CASSQHRRESGYTF | TRBV27 | - | TRBJ1-2 | -
TGTGCCAGCAGCCCCAGCCCCACAGACTACGAGCAGTACTTC | CASSPSPTDYEQYF | TRBV7-6 | once | TRBJ2-7 | -